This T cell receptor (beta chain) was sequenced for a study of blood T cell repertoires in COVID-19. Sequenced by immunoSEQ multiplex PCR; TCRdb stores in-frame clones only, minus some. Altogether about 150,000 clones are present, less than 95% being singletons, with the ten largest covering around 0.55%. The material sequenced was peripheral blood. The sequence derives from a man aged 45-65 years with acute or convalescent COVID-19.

The CDR3 DNA reads TGTGCCACCAGTGATGCCCAGGGGGCGGGAGAGACCCAGTACTTC. This translates into CATSDAQGAGETQYF. This chain links TRBV24-1 with TRBJ2-5; 8 positions agree with TRBD1. This CDR3 has 15 residues. J gave up 4 bases and V 3 bases, and 6 bases lay outside the gene matches. CDR1 is KGHDR, CDR2 SFDVKD, per germline.